Each of the 18 T cell receptor beta chains below was sequenced from the same sample in a study of OX40 agonist ivuxolimab in advanced cancers. Libraries came from the immunoSEQ multiplex PCR assay. TCRdb obtained this table from immuneACCESS and retained in-frame rearrangements with V and J assigned. These tables miss some clones; where compared with another copy, unresolved V genes account for less than half of the shortfall, and the remainder is unexplained. The sample data list 85,000 to 95,000 clones, and over 75% of these were observed just once. The ten largest clonotypes hold approximately 2.5% of the sample. The material was CD4+ or CD8+ T cells sorted from blood, obtained in a trial of the OX40 agonist ivuxolimab. The receptors were gathered from an adult with an advanced solid tumor such as melanoma, head and neck, liver or kidney cancer.

The chain combines TRBV19 with TRBJ1-1; 8 bases line up with TRBD1. The length of the CDR3 is 15 residues. The germline V gene encodes CDR1 LNHDA and CDR2 SQIVND (reference sequence). Trimming at V came to 5 bases and at J to 1 base, leaving 6 bases not matched to a gene. The CDR3 protein is CASSLRTGKNTEAFF. The DNA for the CDR3 is TGTGCCAGTAGTCTAAGGACAGGGAAGAACACTGAAGCTTTCTTT.

The chain links TRBV11-2 to TRBJ2-3, with TRBD2 identical over 9 bases. The V gene's germline CDR1 is SGHAT and CDR2 FQNNGV. The CDR3 has 14 amino acids. V trimming: 3 bases; J trimming: 6 bases; junction bases outside the gene matches: 4. The CDR3 DNA sequence: TGTGCCAGCAGCTTCAGTAGCGGGAGTGATACGCAGTATTTT. Protein sequence: CASSFSSGSDTQYF.

The chain employs TRBV30 and TRBJ2-2; TRBD1 matches 12 bases. With 5 bases clipped from V and 4 bases from J, the junction kept 5 bases outside the gene matches. Germline values: CDR1 GTSNPN, CDR2 SVGIG (reference sequence). The CDR3 length is 15 residues. This CDR3 is CAWGTGGPSTGELFF. The CDR3 region has the DNA TGTGCCTGGGGGACAGGGGGCCCATCCACCGGGGAGCTGTTTTTT. Drawing the rest from reference TRBV30 and TRBJ2-2, the complete variable domain is SQTIHQWPATLVQPVGSPLSLECTVEGTSNPNLYWYRQAAGRGLQLLFYSVGIGQISSEVPQNLSASRPQDRQFILSSKKLLLSDSGFYLCAWGTGGPSTGELFFGEGSRLTVL.

V usage is TRBV18 and J usage is TRBJ2-7, with 8 nucleotides matching TRBD1. The J segment lost 9 bases and the V segment lost 4 bases, leaving 11 bases of the junction unmatched. CDR1 KGHSH and CDR2 LQKENI come from the germline V gene. CDR3 length: 14 residues. The CDR3 reads CASSRGTGPSGQYF. As DNA, the CDR3 is TGTGCCAGCTCACGAGGGACAGGACCTTCGGGGCAGTACTTC.

The chain combines TRBV5-4 with TRBJ1-1, with D uncertain. The CDR3 length is 15 residues. Germline assignment: CDR1 SGHNT and CDR2 YYREEE (reference sequence). Trimming took off 0 bases at V and 4 bases at J, with 13 bases between the two ends. The DNA for the CDR3 is TGTGCCAGCAGCTTGGCGCCGGCGGTCCCCACTGAAGCTTTCTTT. It is translated as CASSLAPAVPTEAFF.

This clone was found a few times. The chain recombines TRBV5-1 with TRBJ2-5; D tentatively fits TRBD1 or TRBD2 (6 bases each). The V gene lost 0 bases and the J gene lost 5 bases, with 14 bases spanning the gap. This CDR3 has 15 amino acids. Looked up from germline, CDR1 is SGHRS and CDR2 is YFSETQ. CDR3 protein: CASSLVGGGRETQYF. The CDR3 DNA is TGCGCCAGCAGCTTGGTTGGAGGGGGGCGGGAGACCCAGTACTTC.

CDR3 protein: CASSLGGQVNTEAFF. CDR3 bases: TGCGCCAGCAGCTTGGGGGGACAGGTGAACACTGAAGCTTTCTTT. The gene calls are TRBV5-1 and TRBJ1-1, with 8 bases aligning to TRBD1. The CDR3 sequence is 15 residues long. After removal of 0 bases from V and 0 bases from J, the junction contained 1 base not matched to a gene. Germline-derived CDR1 and CDR2 are SGHRS and YFSETQ.

The J gene is TRBJ2-3, the V gene TRBV18; possibly TRBD1 for D (5 bases). This CDR3 is built from 14 residues. V lost 7 bases and J 4 bases, leaving 15 bases between the germline ends. Germline V gene data show CDR1 as KGHSH and CDR2 as LQKENI. Here the CDR3 DNA reads TGTGCCAGCTTTCCAAGAACAGGTGCAGATACGCAGTATTTT. This codes for CASFPRTGADTQYF.

This clone has just one count. The chain uses TRBV5-5 and TRBJ1-1; D perhaps matches TRBD1 (5 bases). Per germline, CDR1 SGHKS and CDR2 YYEKEE (reference sequence). The ends were cut back, 2 bases at V and 1 base at J, with 12 bases in the middle. There are 15 residues in the CDR3. CDR3 in DNA: TGTGCCAGCAGCTTACCGGGACGGAAGAACACTGAAGCTTTCTTT. Amino acids: CASSLPGRKNTEAFF.

The chain links TRBV2 to TRBJ2-7, with 8 bases lining up with TRBD1. The germline V gene has CDR1 SNHLY and CDR2 FYNNEI. The CDR3 has 13 residues. After removal of 5 bases from V and 12 bases from J, the junction contained 12 bases not matched to a gene. The CDR3 DNA reads TGTGCCAGCAGTCCTGACAGGGGCCCCAGGTGGTACTTC. Residues: CASSPDRGPRWYF.

This clone has more than one count but fewer than ten. The identical CDR3 is also encoded by other nucleotide sequences in the sample. The rearrangement uses TRBV27 and TRBJ1-4; no clear D. The CDR3 runs 12 residues. Trimming removed 6 bases from V and 7 bases from J, with 9 bases in between. The V gene's germline CDR1 is MNHEY and CDR2 SMNVEV (reference sequence). The CDR3 protein is CASRSTGEKLFF. For the CDR3, the DNA is TGTGCCAGCAGGTCCACGGGTGAAAAACTGTTTTTT.

The rearrangement uses TRBV11-3 and TRBJ2-7, with 10 positions matching TRBD2. V lost 3 bases and J lost 1; bases outside the gene matches: 12. The germline gives CDR1 SGHNT, CDR2 YENEEA. The CDR3 contains 18 residues. The CDR3 DNA follows: TGTGCCAGCAGCTTTCAGGGGTCGGGTAGCGGGAGGTCCTACGAGCAGTACTTC. Translation: CASSFQGSGSGRSYEQYF. Together with reference TRBV11-3 and TRBJ2-7, the CDR3 gives the full variable domain: EAGVVQSPRYKIIEKKQPVAFWCNPISGHNTLYWYLQNLGQGPELLIRYENEEAVDDSQLPKDRFSAERLKGVDSTLKIQPAELGDSAVYLCASSFQGSGSGRSYEQYFGPGTRLTVT.

The rearrangement joins TRBV28 to TRBJ2-7, with D tentatively TRBD1 (5 bases). This CDR3 has 15 residues. Trimming pared 3 bases from V and 0 bases from J, leaving 12 bases between. Germline loops: CDR1 MDHEN, CDR2 SYDVKM. This CDR3 is CASSFGSGPSYEQYF. Written as DNA, the CDR3 is TGTGCCAGCAGTTTTGGATCAGGGCCCTCCTACGAGCAGTACTTC.

The V call is TRBV6-1, the J call TRBJ2-5; 8 nucleotides agree with TRBD2. Germline V gene sequence: CDR1 MNHNS, CDR2 SASEGT. V trimming: 3 bases; J trimming: 1 base; junction bases outside the gene matches: 4. The CDR3 has 15 amino acids. The CDR3 DNA reads as TGTGCCAGCAGTGAGGCTAGCGGGTTCCAAGAGACCCAGTACTTC. It specifies CASSEASGFQETQYF.

The rearrangement joins TRBV30 to TRBJ1-4; TRBD1 might be the D (6 bases). Trimming cost V 3 bases and J 2 bases, with 19 bases left between them. This CDR3 has 17 residues. Germline CDR1 is GTSNPN and CDR2 is SVGIG (reference sequence). CDR3 coding DNA: TGTGCCTGGAGCGACGCCCGGACAGCGCGTACTAATGAAAAACTGTTTTTT. Protein: CAWSDARTARTNEKLFF. Drawing the rest from reference TRBV30 and TRBJ1-4, the complete variable domain is SQTIHQWPATLVQPVGSPLSLECTVEGTSNPNLYWYRQAAGRGLQLLFYSVGIGQISSEVPQNLSASRPQDRQFILSSKKLLLSDSGFYLCAWSDARTARTNEKLFFGSGTQLSVL.

The gene calls are TRBV9 and TRBJ1-1; D perhaps matches TRBD1 (6 bases). Germline-derived CDR1 and CDR2 are SGDLS and YYNGEE. The CDR3 loop spans 13 amino acids. With 5 bases removed from V and 5 bases from J, the gap between germline ends came to 13 bases. This chain's CDR3 is CASRDQTGTEAFF. DNA for the CDR3: TGTGCCAGCAGGGACCAGACAGGAACTGAAGCTTTCTTT.

The rearrangement links TRBV28 to TRBJ1-1; 9 nucleotides line up with TRBD1. V shed 6 bases, J shed 4 bases, and the junction held 6 bases outside the gene matches. CDR1 and CDR2 (germline): MDHEN, SYDVKM. The CDR3 consists of 14 residues. CDR3 in DNA: TGTGCCAGCAGGGGGGACAGGGTGGGCACTGAAGCTTTCTTT. This codes for CASRGDRVGTEAFF.

CDR3 residues: CASSPGTAFGDTQYF. The CDR3 bases are TGTGCCAGCAGCCCCGGGACGGCCTTCGGTGATACGCAGTATTTT. The gene calls are TRBV7-3 and TRBJ2-3; D is tentatively TRBD1 or TRBD2 (5 bases each). With 5 bases removed from V and 6 bases from J, the gap between germline ends came to 18 bases. CDR1 and CDR2 (germline): SGHTA, FQGTGA. The CDR3 is 15 residues long.